The T cell receptor (beta chain) described here comes from a study of PD-1 blockade in classical Hodgkin lymphoma. Study observations and caveats: There was a significant rise in CD4+ TCR diversity by C4D1, with no such rise for CD8+. Some patients started nivolumab under 1 year after ASCT, and they were excluded. Complete responders possessed baseline diversity comparable to newly diagnosed patients. Newly diagnosed patients had baseline TCR diversity that was reportedly lower than that of healthy donors.

Profiled with immunoSEQ multiplex PCR; TCRdb holds only in-frame clones, not every one. The sample holds some 10,000 clones; over 70% are singletons and the top ten take 10%. The V and J ends lost 4 bases and 5 bases respectively, with 8 bases between them. This CDR3 has 12 amino acids. CDR1 SEHNR and CDR2 FQNEAQ come from the germline V gene (reference sequence). Time point reported: cycle 4 day 1 (C4D1), after 6 weeks of nivolumab. Every patient was affected by relapse after autologous stem cell transplantation, while exposure to brentuximab vedotin was not uniform. Applied to thawed PBMCs, magnetic negative selection was the method used to isolate CD8+ T cells. In regard to this clone: No antigen is known for it.

Sequencing used CD8+ T cells from blood, obtained before the fourth cycle of nivolumab. The TCR sequence derives from a human donor with classical Hodgkin lymphoma. This chain links TRBV7-9 with TRBJ1-1, with no clear D. CDR3 bases: TGTGCCAGCAGCTCCCTGGGGACTGAAGCTTTCTTT. Translating gives CASSSLGTEAFF.